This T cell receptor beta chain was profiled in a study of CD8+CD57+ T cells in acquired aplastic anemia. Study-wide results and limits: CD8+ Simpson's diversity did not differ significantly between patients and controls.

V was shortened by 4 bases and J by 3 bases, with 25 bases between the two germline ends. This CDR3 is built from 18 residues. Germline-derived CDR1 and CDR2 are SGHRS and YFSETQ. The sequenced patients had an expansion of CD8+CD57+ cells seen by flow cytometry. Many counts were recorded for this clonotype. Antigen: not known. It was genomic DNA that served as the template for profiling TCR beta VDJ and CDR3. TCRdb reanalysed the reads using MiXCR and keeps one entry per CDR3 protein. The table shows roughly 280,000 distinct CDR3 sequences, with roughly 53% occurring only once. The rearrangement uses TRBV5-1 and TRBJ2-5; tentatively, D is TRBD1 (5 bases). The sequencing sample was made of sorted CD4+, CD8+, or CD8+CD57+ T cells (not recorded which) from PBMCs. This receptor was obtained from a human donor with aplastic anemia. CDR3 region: CASSSGASGSSLKETQYF. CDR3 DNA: TGCGCCAGCAGCAGTGGAGCGTCAGGGTCGTCTTTAAAAGAGACCCAGTACTTC.